Listed below are T cell receptor beta chains from one sample, sequenced in a study of T cell responses to AZD1222 COVID-19 vaccine. Profiling relied on immunoSEQ multiplex PCR, and the TCRdb table lists in-frame clones only, not all of them. The data show 95,000 to 150,000 clones, 89% seen once. The sample consisted of peripheral blood, taken on day 0 of AZD1222 vaccination. These receptors originate from an adult in good health. The CDR3 runs from the conserved cysteine through the conserved F or W. D genes are given only for firm matches. Expanded clones get a size class; other rows say once, few or many, or leave the size out.

cdr3_nt: TGTGCCAGCAGCTTAAGCGCTTTAGGGGGCGCAGCCACTGGCTACACCTTC; cdr3_aa: CASSLSALGGAATGYTF; clone_size: NA; j_call: TRBJ1-2; d_call: TRBD1; v_call: TRBV11-3
cdr3_nt: TGTGCCAGTAGTCCAACTTCCTCTAGCACAGATACGCAGTATTTT; cdr3_aa: CASSPTSSSTDTQYF; clone_size: NA; j_call: TRBJ2-3; d_call: NA; v_call: TRBV19
cdr3_nt: NA; cdr3_aa: CAPPEVGAGASRDTQYF; clone_size: NA; j_call: TRBJ2-3; d_call: NA; v_call: TRBV21-1
cdr3_nt: TGTGCCAGCAGTACACGGACAGGGGCGAATTCACCCCTCCACTTT; cdr3_aa: CASSTRTGANSPLHF; clone_size: medium-sized; j_call: TRBJ1-6; d_call: TRBD1; v_call: TRBV6-5
cdr3_nt: TGTGCCAGCAGCGTCGGGACTAGCGGGAGTGTATACAATGAGCAGTTCTTC; cdr3_aa: CASSVGTSGSVYNEQFF; clone_size: NA; j_call: TRBJ2-1; d_call: TRBD2; v_call: TRBV11-3
cdr3_nt: TGCGCCAGCAGCCAAGCCCCCTTTCTTAACTATGGCTACACCTTC; cdr3_aa: CASSQAPFLNYGYTF; clone_size: NA; j_call: TRBJ1-2; d_call: NA; v_call: TRBV4-1
cdr3_nt: TGTGCCAGCAGACCCGGCCAAGGGAATAATGAAAAACTGTTTTTT; cdr3_aa: CASRPGQGNNEKLFF; clone_size: once; j_call: TRBJ1-4; d_call: NA; v_call: TRBV5-4
cdr3_nt: TGTGCCAGTAGTGACGGGAGCGGCGATACGCAGTATTTT; cdr3_aa: CASSDGSGDTQYF; clone_size: NA; j_call: TRBJ2-3; d_call: NA; v_call: TRBV19
cdr3_nt: TGTGCCACCAGTGATTCGTCGCCGGGAAGCTCGATAAACTCCTACGAGCAGTACTTC; cdr3_aa: CATSDSSPGSSINSYEQYF; clone_size: NA; j_call: TRBJ2-7; d_call: NA; v_call: TRBV24-1
cdr3_nt: TGTGCCAGCAGTTGGGATCCCACCAATGAGCAGTTCTTC; cdr3_aa: CASSWDPTNEQFF; clone_size: NA; j_call: TRBJ2-1; d_call: NA; v_call: TRBV12-3/TRBV12-4
cdr3_nt: TGTGCCAGCAGTCCCCTCGGGACTAGCGGAATCCTCGAGCAGTTCTTC; cdr3_aa: CASSPLGTSGILEQFF; clone_size: NA; j_call: TRBJ2-1; d_call: TRBD2; v_call: TRBV27
cdr3_nt: TGTGCCAGCAGCGTAGCTTCTTCTTCCTACGAGCAGTACTTC; cdr3_aa: CASSVASSSYEQYF; clone_size: NA; j_call: TRBJ2-7; d_call: NA; v_call: TRBV9
cdr3_nt: TGTGCCATCAGTCCCCGGGACAGGGGACTTTCGGGGGCTTTCTTT; cdr3_aa: CAISPRDRGLSGAFF; clone_size: once; j_call: TRBJ1-1; d_call: TRBD1; v_call: TRBV10-3
cdr3_nt: TGTGCCAGCAGTCTACAGGGGCCAGATACGCAGTATTTT; cdr3_aa: CASSLQGPDTQYF; clone_size: once; j_call: TRBJ2-3; d_call: TRBD1; v_call: TRBV28
cdr3_nt: TGCGCCAGCAGCCAAGAAGCATCAGACAGGAGCCAAGAGACCCAGTACTTC; cdr3_aa: CASSQEASDRSQETQYF; clone_size: NA; j_call: TRBJ2-5; d_call: NA; v_call: TRBV4-3
cdr3_nt: TGTGCCAGCAGCTTAGCGGGACAGGGCTCACCCCTCCACTTT; cdr3_aa: CASSLAGQGSPLHF; clone_size: NA; j_call: TRBJ1-6; d_call: TRBD1; v_call: TRBV7-6
cdr3_nt: TGTGCCAGCAGCCCCATGGTCGAGGGGGCAGAGAACACTGAAGCTTTCTTT; cdr3_aa: CASSPMVEGAENTEAFF; clone_size: few; j_call: TRBJ1-1; d_call: TRBD1; v_call: TRBV4-2
cdr3_nt: TGTGCCAGCAGGCTCTGGGCTAGCGGAGCCAAAAACATTCAGTACTTC; cdr3_aa: CASRLWASGAKNIQYF; clone_size: NA; j_call: TRBJ2-4; d_call: TRBD2; v_call: TRBV27
cdr3_nt: TGTGCCAGCAGCTACCAGGGGGCAAACGATGAGCAGTTCTTC; cdr3_aa: CASSYQGANDEQFF; clone_size: once; j_call: TRBJ2-1; d_call: TRBD1; v_call: TRBV7-9
cdr3_nt: TGCGCCAGCAGCCGCTCGTCGGAGGGGGCTGAAGGGGCCAACGTCCTGACTTTC; cdr3_aa: CASSRSSEGAEGANVLTF; clone_size: NA; j_call: TRBJ2-6; d_call: NA; v_call: TRBV4-1
cdr3_nt: TGTGCCAGCAGGCCCGGGACAGAACGTGAGCAGTACTTC; cdr3_aa: CASRPGTEREQYF; clone_size: NA; j_call: TRBJ2-7; d_call: TRBD1; v_call: TRBV5-4
cdr3_nt: TGTGCCTGGAGTGTAGTCGGAAATGGCTACACCTTC; cdr3_aa: CAWSVVGNGYTF; clone_size: NA; j_call: TRBJ1-2; d_call: NA; v_call: TRBV30
cdr3_nt: TGTGCCAGCAGGGTCACAGATACGCAGTATTTT; cdr3_aa: CASRVTDTQYF; clone_size: NA; j_call: TRBJ2-3; d_call: NA; v_call: TRBV3-1/TRBV3-2
cdr3_nt: TGCGCCAGCAGACGACAGGGCCCGAACACCGGGGAGCTGTTTTTT; cdr3_aa: CASRRQGPNTGELFF; clone_size: NA; j_call: TRBJ2-2; d_call: TRBD1; v_call: TRBV5-1
cdr3_nt: TGTGCCAGCAGTGAGGTCAGCTCTGGGGCCAACGTCCTGACTTTC; cdr3_aa: CASSEVSSGANVLTF; clone_size: NA; j_call: TRBJ2-6; d_call: NA; v_call: TRBV6-1
cdr3_nt: TGTGCCACCAGTGATGGAAGTATAGCGTCCCGTTCCTACGAGCAGTACTTC; cdr3_aa: CATSDGSIASRSYEQYF; clone_size: NA; j_call: TRBJ2-7; d_call: NA; v_call: TRBV24-1
cdr3_nt: TGTGCCAGCAGGGACGGGGGCACGGACGGCAACACTGAAGCTTTCTTT; cdr3_aa: CASRDGGTDGNTEAFF; clone_size: NA; j_call: TRBJ1-1; d_call: NA; v_call: TRBV7-9
cdr3_nt: TGTGCCAGTAGTGGGACTAGCGGGTTCACAGATACGCAGTATTTT; cdr3_aa: CASSGTSGFTDTQYF; clone_size: NA; j_call: TRBJ2-3; d_call: TRBD2; v_call: TRBV19
cdr3_nt: TGTGCCAGTAGTAAATTAGCGGCCACAGATACGCAGTATTTT; cdr3_aa: CASSKLAATDTQYF; clone_size: NA; j_call: TRBJ2-3; d_call: NA; v_call: TRBV19
cdr3_nt: TGTGCCAGCAGCGTACAGGGGCGGGCGGATCATACGCAGTATTTT; cdr3_aa: CASSVQGRADHTQYF; clone_size: NA; j_call: TRBJ2-3; d_call: NA; v_call: TRBV9
cdr3_nt: TGTGCCAGCAGTTACTCGATAAAGGGGTTCTATGGCTACACCTTC; cdr3_aa: CASSYSIKGFYGYTF; clone_size: NA; j_call: TRBJ1-2; d_call: NA; v_call: TRBV6-2/TRBV6-3
cdr3_nt: TGTGCCAGTAGGAAAATACCTCAAGATACGCAGTATTTT; cdr3_aa: CASRKIPQDTQYF; clone_size: NA; j_call: TRBJ2-3; d_call: NA; v_call: TRBV19
cdr3_nt: TGTGCCAGCAGCCCCATCACAGGGACAAACTACGAGCAGTACTTC; cdr3_aa: CASSPITGTNYEQYF; clone_size: once; j_call: TRBJ2-7; d_call: NA; v_call: TRBV6-2/TRBV6-3
cdr3_nt: TGTGCCAGCAGCAAACAGGGGGCGGAGGAGACCCAGTACTTC; cdr3_aa: CASSKQGAEETQYF; clone_size: few; j_call: TRBJ2-5; d_call: TRBD1; v_call: TRBV5-4
cdr3_nt: TGTGCCAGCTCACCATGGGGAGAGGGAGAGACCCAGTACTTC; cdr3_aa: CASSPWGEGETQYF; clone_size: NA; j_call: TRBJ2-5; d_call: NA; v_call: TRBV18
cdr3_nt: TGTGCCAGCAGCTTAGTAGGCGACCCGGCCTACGAGCAGTACTTC; cdr3_aa: CASSLVGDPAYEQYF; clone_size: NA; j_call: TRBJ2-7; d_call: NA; v_call: TRBV7-8
cdr3_nt: TGCGCCAGCAGCCCGACTCTACGGAATAGTGAAAAACTGTTTTTT; cdr3_aa: CASSPTLRNSEKLFF; clone_size: NA; j_call: TRBJ1-4; d_call: NA; v_call: TRBV5-1
cdr3_nt: TGTGCCACCAGCAAGGGGAGGGGGGGTAGGTCAGATACGCAGTATTTT; cdr3_aa: CATSKGRGGRSDTQYF; clone_size: NA; j_call: TRBJ2-3; d_call: NA; v_call: TRBV15
cdr3_nt: TGTGCCAGCAGCTTAGAGGCCCACACTGAAGCTTTCTTT; cdr3_aa: CASSLEAHTEAFF; clone_size: few; j_call: TRBJ1-1; d_call: NA; v_call: TRBV11-2
cdr3_nt: TGTGCCAGCAGCTTTAGCCTTGGGGATACGCAGTATTTT; cdr3_aa: CASSFSLGDTQYF; clone_size: once; j_call: TRBJ2-3; d_call: NA; v_call: TRBV11-3
cdr3_nt: TGTGCCTGGAGTCTGGAGGGCGCTCAGCCCCAGCATTTT; cdr3_aa: CAWSLEGAQPQHF; clone_size: NA; j_call: TRBJ1-5; d_call: NA; v_call: TRBV30
cdr3_nt: TGCGCCAGCAGCCAAGATCTGCCCCCGGGGAGGGCTGAAGCTTTCTTT; cdr3_aa: CASSQDLPPGRAEAFF; clone_size: NA; j_call: TRBJ1-1; d_call: NA; v_call: TRBV4-3
cdr3_nt: TGTGCCTGGGGGATTCAGGTAGACACTGAAGCTTTCTTT; cdr3_aa: CAWGIQVDTEAFF; clone_size: NA; j_call: TRBJ1-1; d_call: NA; v_call: TRBV30